The rows below give T cell receptor beta chains drawn from one sample of a study of blood T cell repertoires in COVID-19. Repertoires were generated with immunoSEQ multiplex PCR, while TCRdb's copy carries only in-frame clones and drops some. The table shows about 180,000 clones, with about 91% occurring only once. Specimen: PBMCs or T cells enriched from blood (not recorded which). These receptors were taken from a woman aged 40-49 years with acute COVID-19. Both conserved end residues are part of each CDR3. Each record gives: J gene, clone size, V gene, D gene, CDR3 length, CDR3 DNA, CDR3 protein. The D gene is left open where the match is weak. Expanded clones are given a class, and other clones once, few, many or no size at all.

J gene: TRBJ2-7
clone size: many
V gene: TRBV11-1
D gene: NA
CDR3 length: 15
CDR3 DNA: TGTGCCAGCAGCTTAAGTGGGGGCGTTTTTTACGAGCAGTACTTC
CDR3 protein: CASSLSGGVFYEQYF

J gene: TRBJ2-1
clone size: NA
V gene: TRBV7-2
D gene: NA
CDR3 length: 15
CDR3 DNA: TGTGCCAGCAGCCCCTCGGTGAGCTCCTACAATGAGCAGTTCTTC
CDR3 protein: CASSPSVSSYNEQFF

J gene: TRBJ2-3
clone size: NA
V gene: TRBV7-3
D gene: NA
CDR3 length: 15
CDR3 DNA: TGTGCCAGCAGCTTAAACGGACAGAGCACAGATACGCAGTATTTT
CDR3 protein: CASSLNGQSTDTQYF

J gene: TRBJ2-1
clone size: NA
V gene: TRBV19
D gene: TRBD2
CDR3 length: 17
CDR3 DNA: TGTGCCAGTAGTCGACGGACTAGCGGGAGCATCTACAATGAGCAGTTCTTC
CDR3 protein: CASSRRTSGSIYNEQFF

J gene: TRBJ2-2
clone size: NA
V gene: TRBV4-1
D gene: TRBD2
CDR3 length: 15
CDR3 DNA: TGCGCCAGCAGCCAAGATCCGGGGGGTCCCGGGGAGCTGTTTTTT
CDR3 protein: CASSQDPGGPGELFF

J gene: TRBJ2-7
clone size: NA
V gene: TRBV15
D gene: TRBD1
CDR3 length: 15
CDR3 DNA: TGTGCCACCAGCATTTCCGGGACAGGGGGTGAGGAGCAGTACTTC
CDR3 protein: CATSISGTGGEEQYF

J gene: TRBJ1-1
clone size: many
V gene: TRBV4-1
D gene: NA
CDR3 length: 11
CDR3 DNA: TGCGCCAGTACGCGGGACACTGAAGCTTTCTTT
CDR3 protein: CASTRDTEAFF

J gene: TRBJ2-3
clone size: NA
V gene: TRBV5-1
D gene: TRBD2
CDR3 length: 16
CDR3 DNA: TGCGCCAGCAGCTCCGTAGCGGGAGGGCCTACAGATACGCAGTATTTT
CDR3 protein: CASSSVAGGPTDTQYF

J gene: TRBJ2-7
clone size: once
V gene: TRBV20-1
D gene: NA
CDR3 length: 14
CDR3 DNA: TGCAGTGCTAGTGGGGCGGGAAGGGCCTACGAGCAGTACTTC
CDR3 protein: CSASGAGRAYEQYF

J gene: TRBJ1-1
clone size: NA
V gene: TRBV19
D gene: TRBD1
CDR3 length: 15
CDR3 DNA: TGTGCCAGTAGTATAGTAACAGGGGTGAACACTGAAGCTTTCTTT
CDR3 protein: CASSIVTGVNTEAFF

J gene: TRBJ2-4
clone size: NA
V gene: TRBV3-1/TRBV3-2
D gene: NA
CDR3 length: 16
CDR3 DNA: TGTGCCAGCAGCCAAGATGGACAATTAGCCAAAAACATTCAGTACTTC
CDR3 protein: CASSQDGQLAKNIQYF

J gene: TRBJ2-2
clone size: NA
V gene: TRBV7-9
D gene: TRBD2
CDR3 length: 16
CDR3 DNA: TGTGCCACCCTCCACGGGTCTAGCGGAATCACCGGGGAGCTGTTTTTT
CDR3 protein: CATLHGSSGITGELFF

J gene: TRBJ2-5
clone size: NA
V gene: TRBV6-5
D gene: TRBD2
CDR3 length: 16
CDR3 DNA: TGTGCCAGCAGTTCAAGACTAGCGGGGGGCTTAGAGACCCAGTACTTC
CDR3 protein: CASSSRLAGGLETQYF

J gene: TRBJ2-7
clone size: NA
V gene: TRBV6-5
D gene: NA
CDR3 length: 14
CDR3 DNA: TGTGCCAGCAGTTACTCTGAAGTGCGCTACGAGCAGTACTTC
CDR3 protein: CASSYSEVRYEQYF

J gene: TRBJ1-6
clone size: NA
V gene: TRBV10-3
D gene: NA
CDR3 length: 13
CDR3 DNA: TGTGCCATCAGTGAAACGAGCGATTCACCCCTCCACTTT
CDR3 protein: CAISETSDSPLHF

J gene: TRBJ1-2
clone size: NA
V gene: TRBV7-9
D gene: NA
CDR3 length: 14
CDR3 DNA: TGTGCCAGCAGCTTAGGGGCCGTTAACTATGGCTACACCTTC
CDR3 protein: CASSLGAVNYGYTF

J gene: TRBJ1-6
clone size: NA
V gene: TRBV2
D gene: NA
CDR3 length: 18
CDR3 DNA: TGTGCCAGCAGTGGGGGCTCGCAGACCGTGTCCCTTAATTCACCCCTCCACTTT
CDR3 protein: CASSGGSQTVSLNSPLHF

J gene: TRBJ1-5
clone size: NA
V gene: TRBV2
D gene: NA
CDR3 length: 15
CDR3 DNA: TGTGCCAGCAGTGAGGGGCGGGGATTCAATCAGCCCCAGCATTTT
CDR3 protein: CASSEGRGFNQPQHF

J gene: TRBJ1-1
clone size: NA
V gene: TRBV2
D gene: NA
CDR3 length: 13
CDR3 DNA: TGTGCCAGCAGTGAAAATGGGGGGACTTCCGCTTTCTTT
CDR3 protein: CASSENGGTSAFF

J gene: TRBJ2-3
clone size: NA
V gene: TRBV21-1
D gene: NA
CDR3 length: 19
CDR3 DNA: TGTGCCAGCAGCCGCCAGGGACTAGCGGGCGGAGAATATGCAGGTACGCAGTATTTT
CDR3 protein: CASSRQGLAGGEYAGTQYF

J gene: TRBJ2-1
clone size: NA
V gene: TRBV10-1
D gene: TRBD2
CDR3 length: 18
CDR3 DNA: TGCGCCAGCAAACCTCCGACCGGAGTAGCGGGAGGTTTGGATGAGCAGTTCTTC
CDR3 protein: CASKPPTGVAGGLDEQFF

J gene: TRBJ2-7
clone size: NA
V gene: TRBV7-6
D gene: TRBD1
CDR3 length: 14
CDR3 DNA: TGTGCCAGCAGCCGGGGACAGGTCTCCTACGAGCAGTACTTC
CDR3 protein: CASSRGQVSYEQYF

J gene: TRBJ2-7
clone size: NA
V gene: TRBV11-1
D gene: NA
CDR3 length: 13
CDR3 DNA: TGTGCCAGCAGCTATCCCCGGGGATACGAGCAGTACTTC
CDR3 protein: CASSYPRGYEQYF

J gene: TRBJ2-1
clone size: NA
V gene: TRBV19
D gene: TRBD1
CDR3 length: 16
CDR3 DNA: TGTGCCAGTAGTACCATGACAGGGTTCCCCTACAATGAGCAGTTCTTC
CDR3 protein: CASSTMTGFPYNEQFF

J gene: TRBJ2-5
clone size: NA
V gene: TRBV5-1
D gene: TRBD2
CDR3 length: 16
CDR3 DNA: TGCGCCAGCAGCTTGGAGGGACTAGCGGGAGTGGAGACCCAGTACTTC
CDR3 protein: CASSLEGLAGVETQYF

J gene: TRBJ1-3
clone size: NA
V gene: TRBV19
D gene: TRBD1
CDR3 length: 17
CDR3 DNA: TGTGCCAGTAGTCCGGGACAGGGTAAATCTCCTCGAAACACCATATATTTT
CDR3 protein: CASSPGQGKSPRNTIYF

J gene: TRBJ1-3
clone size: NA
V gene: TRBV7-9
D gene: NA
CDR3 length: 13
CDR3 DNA: TGTGCCAGCAGCCCGATTTCGAGGAACACCATATATTTT
CDR3 protein: CASSPISRNTIYF

J gene: TRBJ1-1
clone size: NA
V gene: TRBV7-2
D gene: TRBD1
CDR3 length: 14
CDR3 DNA: TGTGCCAGCAGCTTTAGACAGGGCAACACTGAAGCTTTCTTT
CDR3 protein: CASSFRQGNTEAFF

J gene: TRBJ1-2
clone size: once
V gene: TRBV27
D gene: TRBD1
CDR3 length: 17
CDR3 DNA: TGTGCCAGCAGTCCCGGGACAGGCTTTGGAGCTAACTATGGCTACACCTTC
CDR3 protein: CASSPGTGFGANYGYTF

J gene: TRBJ2-7
clone size: NA
V gene: TRBV15
D gene: NA
CDR3 length: 14
CDR3 DNA: TGTGCCACCAGCAGAGAACCAGGGCCCTACGAGCAGTACTTC
CDR3 protein: CATSREPGPYEQYF

J gene: TRBJ1-6
clone size: NA
V gene: TRBV25-1
D gene: TRBD1
CDR3 length: 14
CDR3 DNA: TGTGCCAGCAGTGAGGGACAGAGTAATTCACCCCTCCACTTT
CDR3 protein: CASSEGQSNSPLHF

J gene: TRBJ2-5
clone size: NA
V gene: TRBV4-1
D gene: TRBD2
CDR3 length: 20
CDR3 DNA: TGCGCCAGCAGCCAAGTCATTACAGGGGGGATAGCGGGAGGACAAGAGACCCAGTACTTC
CDR3 protein: CASSQVITGGIAGGQETQYF

J gene: TRBJ2-1
clone size: NA
V gene: TRBV28
D gene: TRBD2
CDR3 length: 12
CDR3 DNA: TGTGCCAGCAGTTTGGGTCTAGCGGACCAGTTCTTC
CDR3 protein: CASSLGLADQFF

J gene: TRBJ1-2
clone size: NA
V gene: TRBV20-1
D gene: NA
CDR3 length: 13
CDR3 DNA: TGCAGTGCTAGTAACCTTGCGGACTATGGCTACACCTTC
CDR3 protein: CSASNLADYGYTF

J gene: TRBJ2-3
clone size: NA
V gene: TRBV7-9
D gene: NA
CDR3 length: 15
CDR3 DNA: TGTGCCAGCAGCTATCCGGGATCCGGGACAGATACGCAGTATTTT
CDR3 protein: CASSYPGSGTDTQYF

J gene: TRBJ2-2
clone size: NA
V gene: TRBV5-1
D gene: NA
CDR3 length: 15
CDR3 DNA: TGCGCCAGCAGCTCCGAAAACTCCCATGGCGGGGAGCTGTTTTTT
CDR3 protein: CASSSENSHGGELFF

J gene: TRBJ1-4
clone size: NA
V gene: TRBV19
D gene: TRBD1
CDR3 length: 15
CDR3 DNA: TGTGCCAGTAGTCCCGGGACAGGGAGGAATGAAAAACTGTTTTTT
CDR3 protein: CASSPGTGRNEKLFF

J gene: TRBJ2-5
clone size: NA
V gene: TRBV5-1
D gene: TRBD1
CDR3 length: 14
CDR3 DNA: TGCGCCAGCAGCCCATACAGGGGGCTGGAGACCCAGTACTTC
CDR3 protein: CASSPYRGLETQYF

J gene: TRBJ1-4
clone size: many
V gene: TRBV5-1
D gene: NA
CDR3 length: 14
CDR3 DNA: TGCGCCAGCAGCTTGTGGCCAAATAATGAAAAACTGTTTTTT
CDR3 protein: CASSLWPNNEKLFF

J gene: TRBJ1-1
clone size: NA
V gene: TRBV10-3
D gene: NA
CDR3 length: 16
CDR3 DNA: TGTGCCATCAGTGAGTCGGCAGCGAGTATGAACACTGAAGCTTTCTTT
CDR3 protein: CAISESAASMNTEAFF

J gene: TRBJ1-2
clone size: NA
V gene: TRBV9
D gene: NA
CDR3 length: 14
CDR3 DNA: TGTGCCAGCAGCGCCCAGGGTACGAACTATGGCTACACCTTC
CDR3 protein: CASSAQGTNYGYTF

J gene: TRBJ2-1
clone size: NA
V gene: TRBV24-1
D gene: NA
CDR3 length: 15
CDR3 DNA: TGTGCCACCAGTGATATGAGGGTACTACCGGGTGAGCAGTTCTTC
CDR3 protein: CATSDMRVLPGEQFF

J gene: TRBJ1-2
clone size: NA
V gene: TRBV19
D gene: NA
CDR3 length: 15
CDR3 DNA: TGTGCCAGTAGGTCGATGGGGCCAACCCCCTATGGCTACACCTTC
CDR3 protein: CASRSMGPTPYGYTF

J gene: TRBJ2-5
clone size: NA
V gene: TRBV2
D gene: NA
CDR3 length: 14
CDR3 DNA: TGTGCCAGCAGTGTGGCAGGGTCCCAAGAGACCCAGTACTTC
CDR3 protein: CASSVAGSQETQYF

J gene: TRBJ1-4
clone size: NA
V gene: TRBV27
D gene: NA
CDR3 length: 13
CDR3 DNA: TGTGCCAGCATTTCGCGGGGGAATGAAAAACTGTTTTTT
CDR3 protein: CASISRGNEKLFF

J gene: TRBJ2-1
clone size: once
V gene: TRBV7-8
D gene: TRBD2
CDR3 length: 17
CDR3 DNA: TGTGCCAGCAGCTCCTCTAGCGGGGGGGCAGGTGGGAATGAGCAGTTCTTC
CDR3 protein: CASSSSSGGAGGNEQFF

J gene: TRBJ1-1
clone size: NA
V gene: TRBV18
D gene: NA
CDR3 length: 12
CDR3 DNA: TGTGCCAGCTCTCGAGACAGTTTCGAAGCTTTCTTT
CDR3 protein: CASSRDSFEAFF

J gene: TRBJ1-1
clone size: once
V gene: TRBV19
D gene: NA
CDR3 length: 12
CDR3 DNA: TGTGCCAGTAGTATTATGGGGCGCGTGGCTTTCTTT
CDR3 protein: CASSIMGRVAFF

J gene: TRBJ1-1
clone size: NA
V gene: TRBV18
D gene: TRBD1
CDR3 length: 16
CDR3 DNA: TGTGCCAGCTCACCGGGACAGGGGGCTTGGGGCACTGAAGCTTTCTTT
CDR3 protein: CASSPGQGAWGTEAFF

J gene: TRBJ2-7
clone size: NA
V gene: TRBV19
D gene: NA
CDR3 length: 12
CDR3 DNA: TGTGCCAGTTCCGAGAGCTCCTACGAGCAGTACTTC
CDR3 protein: CASSESSYEQYF

J gene: TRBJ1-5
clone size: NA
V gene: TRBV6-5
D gene: NA
CDR3 length: 14
CDR3 DNA: TGTGCCAGCAGACCCGGTAATAGCAATCAGCCCCAGCATTTT
CDR3 protein: CASRPGNSNQPQHF

J gene: TRBJ1-6
clone size: NA
V gene: TRBV10-1
D gene: NA
CDR3 length: 13
CDR3 DNA: TGCGCCAGCAGTGAACAGGTTAATTCACCCCTCCACTTT
CDR3 protein: CASSEQVNSPLHF

J gene: TRBJ2-7
clone size: NA
V gene: TRBV30
D gene: TRBD2
CDR3 length: 14
CDR3 DNA: TGTGCCTGGAGCCTAGCGGGAGGGCCTTACGAGCAGTACTTC
CDR3 protein: CAWSLAGGPYEQYF